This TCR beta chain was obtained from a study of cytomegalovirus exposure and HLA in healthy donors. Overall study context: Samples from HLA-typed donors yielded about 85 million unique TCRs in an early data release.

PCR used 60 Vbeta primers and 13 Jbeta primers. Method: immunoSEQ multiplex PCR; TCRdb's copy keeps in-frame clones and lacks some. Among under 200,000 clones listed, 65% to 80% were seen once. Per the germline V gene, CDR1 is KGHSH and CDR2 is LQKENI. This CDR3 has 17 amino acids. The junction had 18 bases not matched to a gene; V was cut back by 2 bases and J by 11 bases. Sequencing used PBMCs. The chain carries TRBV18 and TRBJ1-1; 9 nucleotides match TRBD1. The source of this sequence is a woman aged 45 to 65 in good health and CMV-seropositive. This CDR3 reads CASSPLGQGVDDLSAFF. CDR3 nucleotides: TGTGCCAGCTCACCATTGGGACAGGGAGTCGACGACCTAAGTGCTTTCTTT.